Listed below are T cell receptor beta chains from one sample, sequenced in a study of T-cell reconstitution after alpha-beta-depleted transplantation in children. A single record per CDR3 protein comes from TCRdb applying MiXCR to the PCR reads. The table records around 200,000 distinct CDR3 sequences, roughly 11% of them present only once. The source was PBMCs, collected before TCRalphabeta/CD19-depleted stem cell transplant. These receptor sequences come from a child younger than two with acute myeloid leukemia, due to receive a stem cell transplant. The CDR3 runs from the conserved cysteine through the conserved F or W. A D gene is named only where the DNA matches it firmly. Size values are once, few and many counts, or a class for expanded clones, and some rows have none.

clone size	V gene	J gene	D gene	CDR3 protein	CDR3 DNA
.	TRBV20-1	TRBJ2-5	TRBD2	CSAPRASGGQETQYF	TGCAGTGCTCCAAGGGCTAGCGGGGGACAAGAGACCCAGTACTTC
few	TRBV19	TRBJ1-5	TRBD1	CASSIAQGPNMAQHF	TGTGCCAGTAGTATCGCACAGGGGCCGAATATGGCCCAGCATTTT
.	TRBV18	TRBJ2-7	.	CASSEGQGGTSYEQYF	TGTGCCAGCTCAGAGGGCCAGGGGGGTACATCCTACGAGCAGTACTTC
many	TRBV20-1	TRBJ1-3	.	CSAREGVPSGNTIYF	TGCAGTGCTAGAGAAGGAGTTCCCTCTGGAAACACCATATATTTT
many	TRBV5-1	TRBJ2-5	.	CASSLGVLQETQYF	TGCGCCAGCAGCTTGGGAGTCCTCCAAGAGACCCAGTACTTC
many	TRBV7-2	TRBJ2-1	TRBD2	CASSPSTSVYEQFF	TGTGCCAGCAGCCCTAGCACTAGCGTCTATGAGCAGTTCTTC
many	TRBV27	TRBJ1-2	.	CASSLTAGYGYTF	TGTGCCAGCAGTTTAACCGCAGGCTATGGCTACACCTTC
many	TRBV10-3	TRBJ2-1	TRBD2	CAISGSGGANEQFF	TGTGCCATCAGTGGCAGCGGGGGGGCAAATGAGCAGTTCTTC
many	TRBV12-3/TRBV12-4	TRBJ2-5	.	CASTLQGDFQETQYF	TGTGCCAGCACCCTACAAGGAGATTTCCAAGAGACCCAGTACTTC
few	TRBV12-3/TRBV12-4	TRBJ2-7	.	CASSLARVGEQYF	TGTGCCAGCAGTTTGGCCCGGGTAGGGGAGCAGTACTTC
many	TRBV20-1	TRBJ2-1	TRBD2	CSASAGGGYNEQFF	TGCAGTGCTAGCGCGGGAGGGGGGTACAATGAGCAGTTCTTC
.	TRBV20-1	TRBJ2-2	TRBD2	CSARVAASGSAGELFF	TGCAGTGCTAGAGTAGCGGCTAGCGGGAGTGCGGGGGAGCTGTTTTTT
few	TRBV5-1	TRBJ2-1	TRBD2	CASSPPLAGLYNEQFF	TGCGCCAGCAGCCCACCCCTAGCGGGGCTATACAATGAGCAGTTCTTC
many	TRBV24-1	TRBJ1-1	TRBD1	CATSDSTGGLANTEAFF	TGTGCCACCAGTGATTCCACAGGGGGCTTGGCGAACACTGAAGCTTTCTTT
many	TRBV5-1	TRBJ2-2	.	CASSLVGEPGELFF	TGCGCCAGCAGCTTGGTTGGAGAGCCCGGGGAGCTGTTTTTT
many	TRBV7-6	TRBJ2-1	TRBD2	CASSLETSGRANEQFF	TGTGCCAGCAGCTTAGAGACTAGCGGGAGGGCCAATGAGCAGTTCTTC
many	TRBV18	TRBJ2-5	.	CASSWTDQETQYF	TGTGCCAGCTCCTGGACAGATCAAGAGACCCAGTACTTC
.	TRBV4-1	TRBJ2-5	.	CASSQPFETQYF	TGCGCCAGCAGCCAGCCATTCGAGACCCAGTACTTC
many	TRBV4-2	TRBJ1-3	TRBD1	CASSQVISFGQGSSSGNTIYF	TGTGCCAGCAGCCAAGTCATCAGCTTTGGACAGGGGTCCTCCTCTGGAAACACCATATATTTT
few	TRBV12-3/TRBV12-4	TRBJ1-1	.	CALNSLGGLRTRDTEAFF	TGTGCCCTCAACTCCCTAGGCGGACTCCGGACGAGAGACACTGAAGCTTTCTTT
many	TRBV27	TRBJ1-6	TRBD1	CTSSTPGQGRLVPNSPLHF	TGCACCAGCAGTACTCCGGGACAGGGAAGATTAGTCCCTAATTCACCCCTCCACTTT
many	TRBV18	TRBJ2-6	.	CASSPGIHSNSGANVLTF	TGTGCCAGCTCACCAGGCATACACTCCAACTCTGGGGCCAACGTCCTGACTTTC
many	TRBV6-2/TRBV6-3	TRBJ1-5	TRBD1	CASSLGQGAGSNQPQHF	TGTGCCAGCAGTCTGGGACAGGGGGCGGGAAGCAATCAGCCCCAGCATTTT
.	TRBV11-2	TRBJ2-5	.	CASSLGLQETQHF	TGTGCCAGCAGCTTAGGACTCCAAGAGACCCAGCACTTC
many	TRBV7-2	TRBJ2-4	.	CASSLNPSDRHIQYF	TGTGCCAGCAGCTTAAACCCCAGCGACCGGCACATTCAGTACTTC
many	TRBV30	TRBJ2-1	TRBD2	CAWSGGLAGTNEQFF	TGTGCCTGGAGTGGAGGACTAGCGGGGACCAATGAGCAGTTCTTC